The clone carrying this T cell receptor (beta chain) came up many times. As yet, its antigen is unknown. Amplification of TCR beta CDR3 regions used RNA transcripts. First-round RT-PCR relied on HTBI primers, and a second-round multiplex PCR came next. Using its own MiXCR run on the multiplex PCR reads, TCRdb lists one record per CDR3 protein. The sample contains over 650,000 distinct CDR3 sequences, under 50% of which appear only once. These data belong to a study of Graves' ophthalmopathy and Graves' hyperthyroidism. Findings of the study overall: Blood was where most expanded thyroid clonotypes above 0.001 frequency also turned up.

The CDR3 has 15 residues. The germline V gene has CDR1 LNHDA and CDR2 SQIVND (reference sequence). With 1 base clipped from V and 7 bases from J, the junction kept 9 bases outside the gene matches. The clonotype originates from an adult man with Graves' ophthalmopathy. The chain joins TRBV19 to TRBJ2-7; TRBD1 agrees at 8 bases. Material: peripheral blood. CDR3 DNA sequence: TGTGCCAGTAGTATAGGAGGGACAGGCCTACGAGAGCAGTACTTC. As protein: CASSIGGTGLREQYF.